The text below deals with one T cell receptor (beta chain). Its antigen remains unidentified. Its ends do not fully match the called genes, so a read error is possible. The PBMCs studied were ones that came from 10 ml fresh peripheral blood. TCR beta CDR3 sequences were amplified from RNA transcripts. During a first-round RT-PCR of the TCR CDR3, the HTBI primer set was used. TCRdb used MiXCR to reprocess the multiplex PCR reads, holding one entry per CDR3 protein. The table has 490,000 or so distinct CDR3 sequences, roughly 22% seen once. This sample stems from a study of T cells in Graves' hyperthyroidism and ophthalmopathy. Background on the study: Blood from the periphery was taken at initial diagnosis, before any treatment.

Points from the study as a whole: Most expanded thyroid clonotypes above 0.001 recurred in blood.

This receptor was taken from a woman aged 70-85 years with Graves' ophthalmopathy. The sequenced material came from blood.

The CDR3 here is CASSDRASNSLLHF. The CDR3 DNA follows: TGTGCCAGCAGCGACAGGGCGAGTAATTCACTCCTCCACTTT. The J gene is TRBJ1-6, the V gene TRBV9, with D possibly TRBD1 on 6 matching bases. CDR1 and CDR2 (germline): SGDLS, YYNGEE. The CDR3 covers 14 residues.